The entry below describes one TCR beta chain. These data originate in a study of blood T cell repertoires in COVID-19. Study-wide background: The United States, Italy and Spain were the sources of the acute and convalescent COVID-19 samples.

Repertoires were generated with immunoSEQ multiplex PCR, while TCRdb's copy carries only in-frame clones and drops some. The sample records 120,000 to 150,000 clones, about 80% being singletons. The CDR3 sequence is 19 residues long. Per the germline V gene, CDR1 is MRHNA and CDR2 is SNTAGT. Trimming took off 1 base at V and 4 bases at J, with 20 bases between the two ends. The receptor comes from a human donor in a cohort sampled during active COVID-19. The material sequenced was peripheral blood. The V call is TRBV6-4, the J call TRBJ2-6; possibly TRBD1 for D (5 bases). CDR3 loop: CASSDWPRDNLGGANVLTF. The CDR3 DNA reads as TGTGCCAGCAGTGACTGGCCCAGGGATAATTTGGGAGGGGCCAACGTCCTGACTTTC.